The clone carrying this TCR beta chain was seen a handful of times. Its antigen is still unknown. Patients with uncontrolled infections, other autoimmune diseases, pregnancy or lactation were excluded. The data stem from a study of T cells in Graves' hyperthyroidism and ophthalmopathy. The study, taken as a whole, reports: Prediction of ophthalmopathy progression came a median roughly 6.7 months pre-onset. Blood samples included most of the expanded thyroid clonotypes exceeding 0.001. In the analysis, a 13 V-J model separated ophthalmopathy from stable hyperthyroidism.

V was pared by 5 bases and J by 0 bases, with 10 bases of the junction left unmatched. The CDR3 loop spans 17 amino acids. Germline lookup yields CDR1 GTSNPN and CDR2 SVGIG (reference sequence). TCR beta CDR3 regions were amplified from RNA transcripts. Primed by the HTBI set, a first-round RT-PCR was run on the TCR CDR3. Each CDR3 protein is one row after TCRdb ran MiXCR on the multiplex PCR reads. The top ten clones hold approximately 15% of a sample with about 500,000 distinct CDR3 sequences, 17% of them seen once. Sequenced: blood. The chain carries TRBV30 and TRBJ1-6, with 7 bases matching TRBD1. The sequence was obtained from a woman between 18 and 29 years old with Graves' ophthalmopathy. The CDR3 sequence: CAWGRQGWSSYNSPLHF. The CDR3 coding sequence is TGTGCCTGGGGTAGACAGGGTTGGAGCTCCTATAATTCACCCCTCCACTTT.